The clone carrying this T cell receptor (beta chain) has a single count. Germline V gene sequence: CDR1 SGHNT, CDR2 YYREEE (reference sequence). After removal of 0 bases from V and 6 bases from J, the junction contained 5 bases not matched to a gene. This CDR3 spans 14 amino acids. The data were taken from a study of blood T cell repertoires in COVID-19. About the study: Sites across the United States, Italy and Spain contributed samples from acute and convalescent COVID-19. PBMCs, B-cell-depleted T cells, or T cells were the source of the cDNA or gDNA that made up the material.

In the authors' methods: Reference gene primers were amplified, and this amplification served to estimate nucleated cell counts. The method was immunoSEQ multiplex PCR; TCRdb's version includes in-frame clones alone and lacks a portion of them. The V and J calls and clone size come from that table; D and trimming were worked out from the DNA. The sample has about 310,000 clones, 70% to 90% seen once. This rearrangement joins TRBV5-4 to TRBJ2-7; 8 bases are shared with TRBD1. The sample comprised peripheral blood. The origin of this receptor is a woman aged 45 to 65 who had recovered from COVID-19. This chain's CDR3 is CASSLEVTGVEQYF. In DNA, the CDR3 is TGTGCCAGCAGCTTGGAAGTGACAGGGGTCGAGCAGTACTTC.